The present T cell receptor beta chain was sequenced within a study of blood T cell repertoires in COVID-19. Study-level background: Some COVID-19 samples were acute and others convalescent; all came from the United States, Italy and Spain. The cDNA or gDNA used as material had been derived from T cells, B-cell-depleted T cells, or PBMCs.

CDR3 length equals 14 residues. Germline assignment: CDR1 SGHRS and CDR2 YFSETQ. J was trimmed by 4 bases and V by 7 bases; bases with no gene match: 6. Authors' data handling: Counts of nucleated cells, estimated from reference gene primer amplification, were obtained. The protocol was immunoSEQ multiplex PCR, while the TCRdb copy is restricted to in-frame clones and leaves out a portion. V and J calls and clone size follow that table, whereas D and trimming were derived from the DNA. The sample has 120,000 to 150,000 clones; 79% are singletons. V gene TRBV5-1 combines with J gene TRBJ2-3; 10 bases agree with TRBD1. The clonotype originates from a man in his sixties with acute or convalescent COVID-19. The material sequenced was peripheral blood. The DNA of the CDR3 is TGCGCCAGCTCTCCGGGACAGGGGCCAGATACGCAGTATTTT. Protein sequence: CASSPGQGPDTQYF.